These 15 T cell receptor beta chains were all obtained from the same sample, sequenced in a study of beta chain features in type 1 diabetes. General study findings and limits: There was a moderate but significant shortening of TCRB CDR3s in all four CD4+ subsets of Type 1 diabetes patients.

As every portion of the isolated RNA was reverse transcribed, the sequencing read expressed TCRB transcripts. Sequencing used immunoSEQ multiplex PCR; TCRdb keeps in-frame clones, though not all of them. Of hundreds of thousands of clones in the sample, about 11% are singletons; the top ten hold about 0.018%. No antigens are known for them. Material: naive CD4+ T cells from blood. These receptors were collected from a man aged 25 to 45 with type 1 diabetes.

The CDR3 spells CASSGGVSETQYF. The CDR3 nucleotides read TGTGCCAGCAGTGGGGGGGTCAGCGAGACCCAGTACTTC. The chain links TRBV2 to TRBJ2-5; TRBD2 is a possible D gene (6 bases). Germline lookup yields CDR1 SNHLY and CDR2 FYNNEI. There are 13 residues in the CDR3. Trimming stripped 4 bases from V and 5 bases from J, with 11 bases between.

There are a few counts of this clone. V is TRBV7-2 and J is TRBJ2-7; 7 bases line up with TRBD2. The CDR3 contains 13 residues. Germline-derived CDR1 and CDR2 are SGHTA and FQGNSA. V was clipped by 7 bases and J by 4 bases; unmatched bases: 7. CDR3 amino acids: CASTLQGGYEQYF. The CDR3 coding sequence is TGTGCCAGCACCCTTCAGGGAGGGTACGAGCAGTACTTC.

This clone was seen more than once but under ten times. The V gene is TRBV27, the J gene TRBJ1-4; 7 bases match TRBD1. This CDR3 has 14 residues. The germline V gene encodes CDR1 MNHEY and CDR2 SMNVEV (reference sequence). The J segment lost 7 bases and the V segment lost 5 bases, leaving 7 bases of the junction unmatched. The CDR3 DNA follows: TGTGCCAGCAGTCACGACAGGGCGACTGAAAAACTGTTTTTT. Its protein product is CASSHDRATEKLFF.

The chain couples TRBV27 to TRBJ2-3; D remains unclear. V was shortened by 5 bases and J by 0 bases, with 9 bases between the two germline ends. This CDR3 region has 14 residues. Germline lookup yields CDR1 MNHEY and CDR2 SMNVEV (reference sequence). The CDR3 sequence is CASSAFTSTDTQYF. CDR3 in DNA: TGTGCCAGCAGTGCATTTACTAGCACAGATACGCAGTATTTT.

This clone was seen more than once but under ten times. This chain connects TRBV6-5 to TRBJ2-5; D ambiguous. V was clipped by 6 bases and J by 2 bases, with 16 bases between them. Per the germline V gene, CDR1 is MNHEY and CDR2 is SVGAGI. This CDR3 has 15 residues. CDR3 in DNA: TGTGCCAGCAGCCCCGACGCCGGGTCACAAGAGACCCAGTACTTC. Amino acid sequence: CASSPDAGSQETQYF.

The J gene is TRBJ2-7, the V gene TRBV20-1, with D possibly being TRBD2 (5 bases). Germline CDR1 DFQATT, CDR2 SNEGSKA (reference sequence). The germline V and J ends were trimmed by 5 bases and 5 bases, with 10 bases remaining between them. The CDR3 covers 11 residues. CDR3 nucleotide sequence: TGCAGTGCTCCTGCGGGCCACGAGCAGTACTTC. Translating gives CSAPAGHEQYF.

This clone was seen a few times. The chain links TRBV28 to TRBJ2-7; D possibly corresponds to TRBD2 (6 bases). This CDR3 has 14 amino acids. CDR1 and CDR2 (germline): MDHEN, SYDVKM. Between the trimmed V and J ends, which lost 2 bases and 4 bases, there was a span of 12 bases. CDR3 sequence reads: CASSLGGAEYEQYF. As DNA, the CDR3 is TGTGCCAGCAGTTTAGGAGGGGCGGAATACGAGCAGTACTTC.

The sample holds a few counts of this clone. The chain uses TRBV14 and TRBJ2-3; 9 nucleotides align to TRBD2. With 4 bases clipped from V and 1 base from J, the junction kept 0 bases outside the gene matches. The CDR3 is 14 amino acids. Germline V gives CDR1 SGHDN, CDR2 FVKESK. CDR3 sequence: CASSLAGGTDTQYF. The CDR3 DNA reads as TGTGCCAGCAGCCTAGCGGGGGGCACAGATACGCAGTATTTT. The full variable domain, rest sourced from reference TRBV14 and TRBJ2-3, is EAGVTQFPSHSVIEKGQTVTLRCDPISGHDNLYWYRRVMGKEIKFLLHFVKESKQDESGMPNNRFLAERTGGTYSTLKVQPAELEDSGVYFCASSLAGGTDTQYFGPGTRLTVL.

V is TRBV19 and J is TRBJ1-5, with D hard to call. V dropped 4 bases and J dropped 3 bases, with 10 bases sitting between them. Germline lookup yields CDR1 LNHDA and CDR2 SQIVND (reference sequence). The CDR3 is 14 residues long. For the CDR3, the DNA is TGTGCCAGTAGTACCCAGGTATACAATCAGCCCCAGCATTTT. Protein sequence: CASSTQVYNQPQHF.

This clone has more than one count but fewer than ten. The chain recombines TRBV5-1 with TRBJ2-5, with a tentative D call TRBD2 (5 bases). The V gene's germline CDR1 is SGHRS and CDR2 YFSETQ. The CDR3 spans 15 residues. V was cut by 0 bases and J by 4 bases, with 13 bases left in between. This chain's CDR3 is CASSLGPQDLETQYF. The CDR3 region has the DNA TGCGCCAGCAGCTTGGGTCCCCAGGACTTAGAGACCCAGTACTTC.

The rearrangement joins TRBV6-5 to TRBJ1-5, with D perhaps matching TRBD1 (5 bases). CDR1 MNHEY and CDR2 SVGAGI come from the germline V gene. The CDR3 sequence is 15 residues long. The V and J ends lost 6 bases and 3 bases respectively, with 15 bases between them. CDR3 nucleotides: TGTGCCAGCAGCCCCGGGACTGCCTACAATCAGCCCCAGCATTTT. This gives the protein CASSPGTAYNQPQHF.

The rearrangement uses TRBV18 and TRBJ2-1, with D perhaps TRBD1 (5 bases). The CDR3 is made up of 13 amino acids. Trimming shortened V by 2 bases and J by 8 bases, and 10 bases separated the two germline ends. Germline values: CDR1 KGHSH, CDR2 LQKENI. The CDR3 DNA reads as TGTGCCAGCTCACCAGCAGGGTACCATGAGCAGTTCTTC. Encoded protein: CASSPAGYHEQFF.

This clone was counted only a few times. The chain combines TRBV7-3 with TRBJ1-2; 7 nucleotides align to TRBD1. CDR3 length: 15 amino acids. V shed 2 bases and J 5 bases; nucleotides not matched to a gene: 8. Germline CDR1 SGHTA, CDR2 FQGTGA. The CDR3 sequence: CASSLSPGQSYGYTF. The CDR3 bases are TGTGCCAGCAGCTTATCTCCGGGACAGTCATATGGCTACACCTTC.

This sequence joins TRBV7-2 and TRBJ2-5, with 14 bases identical to TRBD2. The CDR3 sequence is 16 residues long. The V gene end was trimmed by 5 bases and the J gene end by 2 bases; junction bases not matched to a gene: 4. Germline-derived CDR1 and CDR2 are SGHTA and FQGNSA. CDR3 DNA sequence: TGTGCCAGCAGCCAGAGACTAGCGGGGGGGCAAGAGACCCAGTACTTC. Protein sequence: CASSQRLAGGQETQYF.

The V and J genes are TRBV4-2 and TRBJ2-1; tentative D call: TRBD2 (7 bases). The V gene lost 5 bases and the J gene lost 3 bases, with 14 bases spanning the gap. CDR1 is LGHNA and CDR2 is YNFKEQ in the germline V gene. The CDR3 contains 15 residues. The CDR3 DNA follows: TGTGCCAGCAGCTTTCCGGGGGGCATCTACAATGAGCAGTTCTTC. Its protein is CASSFPGGIYNEQFF.